This is a list of T cell receptor beta chains from one sample in a study of type 1 regulatory T cells. For these TCRs, the target antigens are not known. In TCRdb, the reads were re-called with MiXCR into one record per CDR3 protein. This sample has about 62,000 distinct CDR3 sequences, with less than 70% found just once. Sequenced input: cultured non-Tr1 T cells, either the whole culture or a sorted T cell fraction (not recorded which). The source is a human donor in good health. The CDR3 runs from the conserved cysteine through the conserved F or W. Each record gives: V gene, CDR3 length, CDR3 protein.

TRBV12-3/TRBV12-4,18,CASSSGLAGVGKTGELFF
TRBV7-8,20,CASSLRGVRLAGSSYNEQFF
TRBV2,13,CASILEGYNEQFF
TRBV7-2,14,CASSLVPQGYEQYF
TRBV20-1,10,CSAVKETQYF
TRBV4-2,14,CASSQPSGVRGYTF
TRBV5-1,15,CASSLDSLDTGELFF
TRBV10-3,14,CAISSRDDGNEQFF
TRBV6-5,14,CASSYSRGLSEAFF
TRBV12-3/TRBV12-4,12,CASRKDRGGYTF
TRBV19,15,CASSIGGRAADTQYF
TRBV11-2,15,CASSLRVGRGETQYF
TRBV7-9,14,CASSLHQANNEQFF
TRBV5-1,13,CASSSSVTDTQYF
TRBV20-1,15,CSAPLAGGHYNEQFF
TRBV7-2,14,CASSTGQGKYEQYF
TRBV7-8,14,CASSPGRTDQPQHF
TRBV2,12,CASSVDRASQYF
TRBV12-3/TRBV12-4,14,CASSPPGRAQPQHF
TRBV4-1,15,CASKRGASDPRGYTF
TRBV6-1,17,CASSEAAGGGANTEAFF
TRBV7-2,13,CASSFGIPGTQYF
TRBV9,14,CASSEELAGAAQYF
TRBV5-1,16,CASSSGLAGGNYEQYF
TRBV4-3,16,CASSQPGLAGGYEQFF
TRBV15,17,CATSRNRPGEWGNEQFF
TRBV10-3,14,CAIRGPGETGELFF
TRBV19,14,CASQIVGLNTEAFF
TRBV9,14,CASSAGTANTEAFF
TRBV20-1,17,CSARDTDRGLMNTEAFF
TRBV28,14,CASSQGGGNQPQHF
TRBV13,13,CASSSRDQGEQYF
TRBV5-1,14,CASSKGTPNNEQFF
TRBV29-1,16,CSVGSWASTVPTEAFF
TRBV14,15,CASSPGLGDLNEQFF
TRBV18,15,CASSPLGQGMDIQYF
TRBV12-3/TRBV12-4,13,CASSLSGENIQYF
TRBV20-1,14,CSASSSQENYEQYF
TRBV14,12,CASSRISQPQHF
TRBV28,15,CASSYRGGRGAPQHF
TRBV7-2,14,CASSLVVGGDTQYF
TRBV7-2,15,CASRARRGAYNEQFF